The clone carrying this T cell receptor (beta chain) is deemed medium-sized (0.01 to 0.1%). Its antigen is still unknown. This record belongs to a study of OX40 agonist ivuxolimab in advanced cancers. Study background: The patients got ivuxolimab, which is an agonistic anti-OX40 (CD134) antibody. Three individuals attained partial responses, comprising one hepatocellular carcinoma case and two cutaneous melanoma cases.

Overall study results and limits: On average, CD8+ T cells had more expanded clones than CD4+. Some nonresponders additionally presented with little normalized T-cell clonal expansion.

The protocol was immunoSEQ multiplex PCR, while the TCRdb copy is restricted to in-frame clones and leaves out a portion. The profile covers about 62,000 clones, with over 75% appearing a single time and over 0.95% taken by the ten largest. Sequenced material: CD4+ or CD8+ T cells sorted from blood, taken in a trial of the OX40 agonist ivuxolimab. The TCR sequence derives from an adult with an advanced solid tumor such as melanoma, head and neck, liver or kidney cancer.

CDR3 amino acids: CASSLGRLSEQYF. CDR3 bases: TGTGCCAGCAGCTTAGGCAGGCTCAGCGAGCAGTACTTC. The gene calls are TRBV7-2 and TRBJ2-7; D uncertain. This CDR3 spans 13 amino acids. The V end was cut by 1 base, the J end by 6 bases, with 10 bases between. Germline V gene sequence: CDR1 SGHTA, CDR2 FQGNSA.